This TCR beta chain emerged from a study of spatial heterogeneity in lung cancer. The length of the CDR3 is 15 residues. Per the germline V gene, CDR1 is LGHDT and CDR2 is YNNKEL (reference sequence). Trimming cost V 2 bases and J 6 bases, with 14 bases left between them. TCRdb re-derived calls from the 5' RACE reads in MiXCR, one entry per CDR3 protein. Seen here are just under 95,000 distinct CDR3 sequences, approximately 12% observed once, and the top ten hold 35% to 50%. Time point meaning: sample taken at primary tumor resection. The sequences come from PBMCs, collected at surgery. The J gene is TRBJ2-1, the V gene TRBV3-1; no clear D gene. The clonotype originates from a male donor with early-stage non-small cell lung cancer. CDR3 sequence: CASSQSVDSLNEQFF. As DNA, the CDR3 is TGTGCCAGCAGCCAATCCGTCGACTCTCTCAATGAGCAGTTCTTC.